Sequencing of this TCR beta chain was carried out in a study of Graves' ophthalmopathy and Graves' hyperthyroidism. Notes on the study in general: Both an approximately 70% sensitivity and an approximately 79% specificity characterized the model's predictions of ophthalmopathy progression. The 13-signature model separated ophthalmopathy from stable hyperthyroidism at 85% to 90% sensitivity and about 81% specificity.

The table lists this clonotype with many counts. Its target is unknown. Diagnosis relied on clinical symptoms, serum thyroxine, TRAb, thyroid ultrasound and orbital computed tomography. The CDR3 is made up of 14 amino acids. Trimming left V 4 bases short and J 9 bases short, with 16 bases between. Germline CDR1 and CDR2: SGHRS and YFSETQ. Transcripts of RNA were the source for amplifying TCR beta CDR3 regions. An opening RT-PCR round employed HTBI primers and preceded a second-round multiplex PCR. One entry per CDR3 protein, called by TCRdb with MiXCR from the multiplex PCR reads. Here the sample spans about 500,000 distinct CDR3 sequences, 14% being singletons.

This receptor was identified in a woman in her 30s with Graves' ophthalmopathy. The sample was blood. The chain carries TRBV5-1 and TRBJ2-2; D could derive from TRBD1 or TRBD2 (5 bases each). The CDR3 bases are TGCGCCAGCAGCCGGAGTAGCCCGGGACGGGAGCTGTTTTTT. It is translated as CASSRSSPGRELFF. Combining the CDR3 with reference TRBV5-1 and TRBJ2-2 gives the whole variable domain KAGVTQTPRYLIKTRGQQVTLSCSPISGHRSVSWYQQTPGQGLQFLFEYFSETQRNKGNFPGRFSGRQFSNSRSEMNVSTLELGDSALYLCASSRSSPGRELFFGEGSRLTVL.